These 2 T cell receptor beta chains were all obtained from the same sample, sequenced in a study of graft-versus-host responses after intestinal transplantation. Assay: immunoSEQ multiplex PCR; the TCRdb copy retains only in-frame clones and omits some. The table includes 75,000 to 100,000 clones, about 82% detected once. The starting material was PBMCs, obtained 255 days after intestinal transplant. The origin of the receptors is a human patient who received an intestinal transplant, so some T cells may come from the graft donor.

A few counts support this clone. The rearrangement uses TRBV28 and TRBJ1-2; D remains ambiguous. The CDR3 runs 15 residues. V was pared by 4 bases and J by 0 bases, with 12 bases between. CDR1 and CDR2 (germline): MDHEN, SYDVKM. CDR3 coding DNA: TGTGCCAGCAGTTCCGCTTCGGGAGCTAACTATGGCTACACCTTC. Protein sequence: CASSSASGANYGYTF.

This clone was detected once. The J gene is TRBJ1-1, the V gene TRBV4-1; D unclear. This CDR3 contains 12 residues. Germline loops: CDR1 MGHRA, CDR2 YSYEKL. V was shortened by 5 bases and J by 6 bases, with 10 bases between the two germline ends. The CDR3 spells CASSMGTPEAFF. The CDR3, as DNA: TGCGCCAGCAGCATGGGAACCCCTGAAGCTTTCTTT.